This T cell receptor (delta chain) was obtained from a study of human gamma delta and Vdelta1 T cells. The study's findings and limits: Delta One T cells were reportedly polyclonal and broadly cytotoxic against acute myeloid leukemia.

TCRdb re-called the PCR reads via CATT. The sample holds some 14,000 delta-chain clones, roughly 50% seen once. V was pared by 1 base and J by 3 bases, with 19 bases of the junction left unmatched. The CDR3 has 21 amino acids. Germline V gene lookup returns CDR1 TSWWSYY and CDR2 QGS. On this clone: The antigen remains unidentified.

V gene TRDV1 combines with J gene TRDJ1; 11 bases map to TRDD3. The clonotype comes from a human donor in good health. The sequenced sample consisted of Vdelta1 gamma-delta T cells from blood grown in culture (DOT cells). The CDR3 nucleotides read TGTGCTCTTGGGGAACGAACTGGAGAGAGTCGCTGGGGGATACCGGCCGATAAACTCATCTTT. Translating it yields CALGERTGESRWGIPADKLIF.